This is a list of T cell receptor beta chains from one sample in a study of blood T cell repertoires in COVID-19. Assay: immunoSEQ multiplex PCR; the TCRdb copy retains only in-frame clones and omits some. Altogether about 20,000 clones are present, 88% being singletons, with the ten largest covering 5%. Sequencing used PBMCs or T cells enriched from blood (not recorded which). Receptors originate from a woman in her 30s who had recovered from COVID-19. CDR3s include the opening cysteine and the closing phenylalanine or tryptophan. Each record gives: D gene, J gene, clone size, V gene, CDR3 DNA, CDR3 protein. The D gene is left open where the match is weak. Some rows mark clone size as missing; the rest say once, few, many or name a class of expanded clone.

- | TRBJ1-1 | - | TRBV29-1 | TGCAGCGTTGAAGACAGCAGGGTGAAAGCTTTCTTT | CSVEDSRVKAFF
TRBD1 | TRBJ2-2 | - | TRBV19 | TGTGCCAGTAACACAGGGGGTCTTGAGGCCGGGGAGCTGTTTTTT | CASNTGGLEAGELFF
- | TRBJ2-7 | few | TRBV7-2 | TGTGCCAGCAGCTTGAGGGGGAGAGGCGAGCAGTACTTC | CASSLRGRGEQYF
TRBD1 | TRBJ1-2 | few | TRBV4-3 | TGCGCCAGCAGCCAAGAATATGACAGGGGGTTTAACTATGGCTACACCTTC | CASSQEYDRGFNYGYTF
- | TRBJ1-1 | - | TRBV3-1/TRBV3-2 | TGTGCCAGCAGCCCCGGGGTGGGGTATGAAGCTTTCTTT | CASSPGVGYEAFF
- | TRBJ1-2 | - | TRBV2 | TGTGCCAGCAGGCCCCACATGGGGGGATTCTATGGCTACACCTTC | CASRPHMGGFYGYTF
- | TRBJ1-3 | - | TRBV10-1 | TGCGCCAGCAGCCCCCTCGGAGCTGGAAACACCATATATTTT | CASSPLGAGNTIYF
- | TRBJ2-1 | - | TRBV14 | TGTGCCAGCAGCCAAGGGACACTTAATGAGCAGTTCTTC | CASSQGTLNEQFF
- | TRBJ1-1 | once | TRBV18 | TGTGCCAGCTCACTCACCGGGACACGGACGAACACTGAAGCTTTCTTT | CASSLTGTRTNTEAFF
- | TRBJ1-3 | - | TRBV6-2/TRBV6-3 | TGTGCCAGCAGTACACACTCTGGAAACACCATATATTTT | CASSTHSGNTIYF
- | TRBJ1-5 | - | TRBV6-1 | TGTGCCAGCAGTGAAGCAGGAGTAGGGGTGAGCAATCAGCCCCAGCATTTT | CASSEAGVGVSNQPQHF
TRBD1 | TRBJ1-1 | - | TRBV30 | TGTGCCTGGAGTGTAGGGGGCTCTCAGGGAGGCACTGAAGCTTTCTTT | CAWSVGGSQGGTEAFF
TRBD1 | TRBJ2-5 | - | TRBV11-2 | TGTGCCAGCAGCTGGGACAGGGTCCAAGAGACCCAGTACTTC | CASSWDRVQETQYF
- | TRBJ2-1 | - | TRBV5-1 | TGCGCCAGCAGCTTGTTGGCGGGGGCGAACTACAATGAGCAGTTCTTC | CASSLLAGANYNEQFF
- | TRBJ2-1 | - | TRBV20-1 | TGCAGTGCTAGTAGACCCGGGACTCCAAATGAGCAGTTCTTC | CSASRPGTPNEQFF
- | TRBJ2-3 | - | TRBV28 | TGTGCCAGCAGTTTCAGGGGTTTTGGAGATACGCAGTATTTT | CASSFRGFGDTQYF
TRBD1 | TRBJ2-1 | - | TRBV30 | TGTGCCTGGACCAGGGACAGGGGGCTTTACAATGAGCAGTTCTTC | CAWTRDRGLYNEQFF
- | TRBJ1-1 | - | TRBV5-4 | TGTGCCAGCAGCTCCCTCCAGGGGAACACTGAAGCTTTCTTT | CASSSLQGNTEAFF
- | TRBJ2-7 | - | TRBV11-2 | TGTGCCAGCAGCTTACCGGGGACCTACGAGCAGTACTTC | CASSLPGTYEQYF
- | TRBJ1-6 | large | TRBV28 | TGTGCCAGCAGTCCCCGACAGGATTCACCCCTCCACTTT | CASSPRQDSPLHF
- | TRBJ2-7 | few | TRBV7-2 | TGTGCCAGCAGCCCCCGAGCGGTCCCTACCTACGAGCAGTACTTC | CASSPRAVPTYEQYF
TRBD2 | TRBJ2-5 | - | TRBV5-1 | TGCGCCAGCAGCTCTTCCGTACTAGCGGGGAACCAAGAGACCCAGTACTTC | CASSSSVLAGNQETQYF
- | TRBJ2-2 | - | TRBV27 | TGTGCCAGCACCTCGTACACCGGGGAGCTGTTTTTT | CASTSYTGELFF
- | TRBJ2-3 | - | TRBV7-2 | TGTGCCAGCAGCTTACTTCCGGGGGGCTTGACAGATACGCAGTATTTT | CASSLLPGGLTDTQYF
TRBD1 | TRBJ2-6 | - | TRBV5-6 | TGTGCCAGCAGCCCACTAAGGGACAGGGTTTCTGGGGCCAACGTCCTGACTTTC | CASSPLRDRVSGANVLTF
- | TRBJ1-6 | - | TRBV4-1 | TGCGCCAGCAGCCCCCGGTCTGGTTCACCCCTCCACTTT | CASSPRSGSPLHF
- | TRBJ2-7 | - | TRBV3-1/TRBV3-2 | TGTGCCAGCAGCCAATGGGCCTCGACGGACGAGCAGTACTTC | CASSQWASTDEQYF
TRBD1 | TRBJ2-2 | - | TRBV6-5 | TGTGCCAGCAGTTCCCCGGGACAGGGGAACACCGGGGAGCTGTTTTTT | CASSSPGQGNTGELFF
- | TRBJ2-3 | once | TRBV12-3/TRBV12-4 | TGTGCCAGCAGTTTTAGTAGCGCAGATACGCAGTATTTT | CASSFSSADTQYF
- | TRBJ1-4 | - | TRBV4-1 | TGCGCCAGCAGCCAGATCCCCTCGGGGAACCTAGAAGAAAAACTGTTTTTT | CASSQIPSGNLEEKLFF
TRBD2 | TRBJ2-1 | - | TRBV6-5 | TGTGCCAGCAGCCTTCCGACGGGGGGCAATGAGCAGTTCTTC | CASSLPTGGNEQFF
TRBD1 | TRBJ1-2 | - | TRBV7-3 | TGTGCCAGCAGCCCTAGGAGGCCAGGGGGCGCGGACTATGGCTACACCTTC | CASSPRRPGGADYGYTF
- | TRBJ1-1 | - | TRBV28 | TGTGCCAGCAGTTTCGCAGGCGGGGTGCACACTGAAGCTTTCTTT | CASSFAGGVHTEAFF
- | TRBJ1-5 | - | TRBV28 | TGTGCCAGCAGCTCGGATGCACAGATTCAGCCCCAGCATTTT | CASSSDAQIQPQHF
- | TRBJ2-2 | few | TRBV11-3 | TGTGCCAGCAGCTTATCGGGCACCGGGGAGCTGTTTTTT | CASSLSGTGELFF
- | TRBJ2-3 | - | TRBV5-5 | TGTGCCAGCAGCTTGACAGGATATAACACAGATACGCAGTATTTT | CASSLTGYNTDTQYF
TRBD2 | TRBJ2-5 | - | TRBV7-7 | TGTGCCAGCAGCTTCGGGGGGGCTCCTTGGGAGACCCAGTACTTC | CASSFGGAPWETQYF
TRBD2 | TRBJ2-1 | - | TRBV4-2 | TGTGCCAGCAGCCAAGTAGGGACTAGCGGGGGGCGGTACAATGAGCAGTTCTTC | CASSQVGTSGGRYNEQFF
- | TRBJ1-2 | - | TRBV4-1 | TGCGCCAGCAGCCAAGAGAGGGCAGCGAACTATGGCTACACCTTC | CASSQERAANYGYTF
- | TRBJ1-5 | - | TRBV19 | TGTGCCAGTAAAGGGGAAGACGGGCATCAGCCCCAGCATTTT | CASKGEDGHQPQHF
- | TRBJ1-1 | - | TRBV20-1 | TGCAGTGCTAGTCTCCGGGACACTGAAGCTTTCTTT | CSASLRDTEAFF
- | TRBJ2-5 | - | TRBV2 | TGTGCCAGCAGTGAAGTGGCCCCAACGGAGACCCAGTACTTC | CASSEVAPTETQYF
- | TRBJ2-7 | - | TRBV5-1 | TGCGCCAGCAGCTTGGCCGACTATAACGAGCAGTACTTC | CASSLADYNEQYF
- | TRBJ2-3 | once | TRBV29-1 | TGCAGCGTTTCTCAAGTTGCAGGGGGCACAGATACGCAGTATTTT | CSVSQVAGGTDTQYF
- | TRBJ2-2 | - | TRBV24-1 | TGTGCCACCAGTGACACTAATATAATAGCCGGGGAGCTGTTTTTT | CATSDTNIIAGELFF
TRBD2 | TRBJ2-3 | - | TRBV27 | TGTGCCAGCAGTTTAGCTAGCGGGGGGGCCACAGATACGCAGTATTTT | CASSLASGGATDTQYF